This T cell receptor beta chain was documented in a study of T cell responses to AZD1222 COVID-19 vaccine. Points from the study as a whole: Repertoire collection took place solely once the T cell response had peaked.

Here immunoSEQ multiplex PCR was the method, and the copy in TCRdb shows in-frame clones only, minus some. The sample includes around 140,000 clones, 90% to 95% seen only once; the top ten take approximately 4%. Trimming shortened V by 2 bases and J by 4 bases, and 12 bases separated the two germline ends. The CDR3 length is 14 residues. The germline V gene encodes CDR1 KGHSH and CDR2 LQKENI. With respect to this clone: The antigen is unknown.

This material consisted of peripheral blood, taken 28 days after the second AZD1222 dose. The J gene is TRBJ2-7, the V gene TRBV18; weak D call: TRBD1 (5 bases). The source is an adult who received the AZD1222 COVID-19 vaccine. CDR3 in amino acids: CASSPRAGIYEQYF. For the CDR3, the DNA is TGTGCCAGCTCACCAAGGGCAGGGATTTACGAGCAGTACTTC.